The sequence of this TCR beta chain was determined in a study of blood T cell repertoires in COVID-19. Donors of Cohort 3 who recovered were those that had two negative PCRs, clearance, or symptom resolution. Clones were sequenced by immunoSEQ multiplex PCR, and TCRdb holds only the in-frame ones, with some missing. The table has 300,000 or so clones, roughly nine tenths seen once. The CDR3 contains 15 residues. Germline CDR1 and CDR2: MNHNY and SVGAGI (reference sequence). V lost 2 bases and J lost 7; bases outside the gene matches: 6. This TCR came from a woman aged 25-40 years who had recovered from COVID-19. The sequenced material came from PBMCs or T cells enriched from blood (not recorded which). The genes are TRBV6-6 and TRBJ1-2; 11 positions match TRBD1. The CDR3 DNA sequence: TGTGCCAGCAGTTACGATGGACAGGGGGCCGGTGGCTACACCTTC. This encodes CASSYDGQGAGGYTF.